The clone carrying this T cell receptor beta chain was observed once. Measured with immunoSEQ multiplex PCR; TCRdb has only the in-frame clones, and not every one. Here the sample spans around 230,000 clones, roughly four fifths being singletons. The data belong to a study of blood T cell repertoires in COVID-19. Germline CDR1 and CDR2: KGHDR and SFDVKD. The CDR3 has 16 residues. The ends lost 4 bases at V and 5 bases at J; junction bases unmatched: 9. The receptor was derived from a woman older than 75 with acute or convalescent COVID-19. V and J are TRBV24-1 and TRBJ2-2; the match to TRBD1 covers 7 bases. Sequencing used peripheral blood. CDR3: CATSDPGQARTGELFF. The CDR3 nucleotides are TGTGCCACCAGTGACCCAGGACAGGCTAGAACCGGGGAGCTGTTTTTT.